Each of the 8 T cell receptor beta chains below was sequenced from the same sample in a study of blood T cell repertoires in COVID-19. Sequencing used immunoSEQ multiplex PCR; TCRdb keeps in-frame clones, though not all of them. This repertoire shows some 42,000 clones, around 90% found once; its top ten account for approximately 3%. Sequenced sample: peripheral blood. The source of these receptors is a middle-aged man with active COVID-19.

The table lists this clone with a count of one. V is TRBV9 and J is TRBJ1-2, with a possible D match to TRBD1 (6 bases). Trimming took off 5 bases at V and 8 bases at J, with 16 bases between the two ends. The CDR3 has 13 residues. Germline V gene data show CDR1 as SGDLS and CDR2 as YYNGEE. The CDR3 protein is CASSDRSPGGYTF. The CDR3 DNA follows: TGTGCCAGCAGTGACAGGAGCCCCGGGGGCTACACCTTC.

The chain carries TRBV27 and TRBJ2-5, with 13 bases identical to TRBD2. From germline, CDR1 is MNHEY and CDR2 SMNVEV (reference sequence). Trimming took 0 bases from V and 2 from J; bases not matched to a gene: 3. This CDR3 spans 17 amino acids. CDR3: CASSLSKGLAGQETQYF. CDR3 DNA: TGTGCCAGCAGTTTATCGAAGGGACTAGCGGGGCAAGAGACCCAGTACTTC.

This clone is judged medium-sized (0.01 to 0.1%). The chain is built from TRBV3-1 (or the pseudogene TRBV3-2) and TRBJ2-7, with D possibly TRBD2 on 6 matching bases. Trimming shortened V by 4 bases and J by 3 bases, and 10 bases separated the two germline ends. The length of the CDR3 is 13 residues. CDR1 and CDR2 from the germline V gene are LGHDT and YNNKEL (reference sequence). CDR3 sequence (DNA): TGTGCCAGCAGCCGGGACTCACGCTACGAGCAGTACTTC. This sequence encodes CASSRDSRYEQYF.

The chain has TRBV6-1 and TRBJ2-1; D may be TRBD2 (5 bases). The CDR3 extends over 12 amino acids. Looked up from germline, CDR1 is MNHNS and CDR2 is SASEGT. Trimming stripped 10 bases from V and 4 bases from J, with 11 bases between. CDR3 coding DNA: TGTGCCACCTCCGAGGGATACAATGAGCAGTTCTTC. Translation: CATSEGYNEQFF.

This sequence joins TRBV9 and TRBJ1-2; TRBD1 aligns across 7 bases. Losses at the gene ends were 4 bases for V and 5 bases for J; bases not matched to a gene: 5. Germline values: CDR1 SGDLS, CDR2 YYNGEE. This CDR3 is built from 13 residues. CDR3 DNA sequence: TGTGCCAGCAGCCCCTTGGACAGGTATGGCTACACCTTC. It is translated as CASSPLDRYGYTF.

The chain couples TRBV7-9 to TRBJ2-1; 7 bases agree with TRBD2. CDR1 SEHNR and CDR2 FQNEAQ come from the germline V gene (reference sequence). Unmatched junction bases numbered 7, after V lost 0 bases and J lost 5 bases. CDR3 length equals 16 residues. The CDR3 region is CASSLASGTPNNEQFF. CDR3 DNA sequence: TGTGCCAGCAGCTTAGCAAGCGGGACTCCAAACAATGAGCAGTTCTTC.

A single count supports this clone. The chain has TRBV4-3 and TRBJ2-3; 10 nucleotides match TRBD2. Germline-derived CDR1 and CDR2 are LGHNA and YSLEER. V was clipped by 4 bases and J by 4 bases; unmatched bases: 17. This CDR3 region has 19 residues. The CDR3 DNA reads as TGCGCCAGCAGCCCACTTTCTTTAGCGGGGGGCCGAGTTGCAGATACGCAGTATTTT. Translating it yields CASSPLSLAGGRVADTQYF.

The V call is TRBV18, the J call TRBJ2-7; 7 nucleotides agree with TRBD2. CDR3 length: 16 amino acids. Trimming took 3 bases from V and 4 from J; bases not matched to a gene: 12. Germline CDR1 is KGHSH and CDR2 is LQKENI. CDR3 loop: CASSPLGAASGYEQYF. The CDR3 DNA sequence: TGTGCCAGCTCACCTCTCGGGGCCGCTAGCGGATACGAGCAGTACTTC.